This T cell receptor (beta chain) is drawn from a study of T cell responses to AZD1222 COVID-19 vaccine. Whole-study results and caveats: Spike-specific TCR breadth and depth both grew after two AZD1222 doses. It was only a handful of AZD1222 recipients who were seropositive at baseline. In the spike-specific TCR repertoire, nearly half reportedly target unmutated variant regions.

This clone was seen a single time. Its antigen is still unknown. The CDR3 runs to 14 residues. Germline V CDR1 and CDR2: SGHNT, YYREEE (reference sequence). Unmatched junction bases numbered 3, after V lost 6 bases and J lost 1 base. Libraries were prepared by immunoSEQ multiplex PCR; TCRdb keeps only in-frame clonotypes and omits some of them. Of some 180,000 clones in the sample, around 94% were seen once. The input for sequencing was peripheral blood, taken 28 days after the second dose of the MenACWY control vaccine. The chain has TRBV5-4 and TRBJ1-5; 8 nucleotides line up with TRBD1. The origin of this receptor is an adult who received the MenACWY meningococcal vaccine as a control. The CDR3 here is CASKRQGSNQPQHF. The CDR3 coding sequence is TGTGCCAGCAAGAGACAGGGGAGCAATCAGCCCCAGCATTTT.